Listed below are T cell receptor beta chains from one sample, sequenced in a study of T cell changes during pregnancy in multiple sclerosis. Data came from immunoSEQ multiplex PCR; TCRdb stores just in-frame clones and leaves some out. The data show around 30,000 clones, 75% to 95% seen once. This specimen was CD8+ T cells from peripheral blood mononuclear cells, taken before pregnancy. These receptors all come from a female donor with multiple sclerosis, enrolled in a pregnancy study. The CDR3 runs from the conserved cysteine through the conserved F or W. The D gene is left open where the match is weak. Not all rows give a size; the values are once, few, many and, for expanded clones, a class.

>TRBD1|.|16|TRBJ2-7|TRBV9
TGTGCCAGCAGCGCAGACGGTACAGGGGTAAGGTACGAGCAGTACTTC
CASSADGTGVRYEQYF
>.|.|14|TRBJ2-5|TRBV7-9
TGTGCCAGCAGCCCAACGGGGTTCCAAGAGACCCAGTACTTC
CASSPTGFQETQYF
>TRBD1|.|14|TRBJ2-7|TRBV7-2
TGTGCCAGCAGCTCGGGACAGGGGTATTACGAGCAGTACTTC
CASSSGQGYYEQYF
>.|.|14|TRBJ2-3|TRBV5-6
TGTGCCAGCAGCTGGAGCGGTAAACCAGATACGCAGTATTTT
CASSWSGKPDTQYF
>.|.|17|TRBJ2-3|TRBV7-3
TGTGCCAGCAGCGAAAGGTTGGCGGTTACTAGCACAGATACGCAGTATTTT
CASSERLAVTSTDTQYF
>.|medium-sized|15|TRBJ2-1|TRBV6-4
TGTGCCAGCAGTGACGGGAGGGGGAGTAGTGATGAGCAGTTCTTC
CASSDGRGSSDEQFF
>TRBD2|.|14|TRBJ2-7|TRBV7-2
TGTGCCAGCAGCCCTCTAGCGGGAGCTCAGGAGCAGTACTTC
CASSPLAGAQEQYF
>TRBD1|.|15|TRBJ1-2|TRBV28
TGTGCCAGCAGTTTATACTGGGACAGGGGCGATGGCTACACCTTC
CASSLYWDRGDGYTF
>TRBD1|once|13|TRBJ1-2|TRBV7-9
TGTGCCAGCAGCTCGGAACAGGGGACCGGCTACACCTTC
CASSSEQGTGYTF
>.|.|14|TRBJ2-7|TRBV18
TGTGCCAGCTCACCCCCGGAGGGTCCAGACGAGCAGTACTTC
CASSPPEGPDEQYF
>TRBD1|once|17|TRBJ2-5|TRBV7-6
TGTGCCAGCAGCAGGACAAGGGACAGCGGTGTAGAAGAGACCCAGTACTTC
CASSRTRDSGVEETQYF
>TRBD1|.|16|TRBJ2-4|TRBV7-9
TGTGCCAGCAGCGCCACGACAGGGCTCGCCAAAAACATTCAGTACTTC
CASSATTGLAKNIQYF
>.|.|15|TRBJ2-7|TRBV4-2
TGTGCCAGCAGCCTCTCCGTAGTGAGCTCCTACGAGCAGTACTTC
CASSLSVVSSYEQYF
>.|few|15|TRBJ1-2|TRBV10-3
TGTGCCATCAGAAAACAGGGTACGGCTGACTATGGCTACACCTTC
CAIRKQGTADYGYTF
>.|.|13|TRBJ2-2|TRBV5-6
TGTGCCAGCAGCTTGGTTAGTACCGGGGAGCTGTTTTTT
CASSLVSTGELFF
>TRBD2|.|17|TRBJ2-5|TRBV4-3
TGCGCCAGCAGCCCTGAACTAGCGGGGAGATGGAAAGAGACCCAGTACTTC
CASSPELAGRWKETQYF
>.|.|14|TRBJ1-1|TRBV27
TGTGCCAGCAGTTTAAGTGATAGCCTTAGTGAAGCTTTCTTT
CASSLSDSLSEAFF
>TRBD1|once|14|TRBJ2-5|TRBV27
TGTGCCAGCAGTTCCGGGACAGGGGGAAAGACCCAGTACTTC
CASSSGTGGKTQYF
>TRBD1|.|17|TRBJ2-3|TRBV18
TGTGCCAGCTCACCTATAGACAGGGGCGTGAGCACAGATACGCAGTATTTT
CASSPIDRGVSTDTQYF
>TRBD2|.|15|TRBJ2-1|TRBV5-4
TGTGCCAGCAGCCAAACCACCCTAGCGGGGGGCGAGCAGTTCTTC
CASSQTTLAGGEQFF
>.|.|14|TRBJ2-2|TRBV5-4
TGTGCCAGCAGCTCGAGGGAGAACACCGGGGAGCTGTTTTTT
CASSSRENTGELFF